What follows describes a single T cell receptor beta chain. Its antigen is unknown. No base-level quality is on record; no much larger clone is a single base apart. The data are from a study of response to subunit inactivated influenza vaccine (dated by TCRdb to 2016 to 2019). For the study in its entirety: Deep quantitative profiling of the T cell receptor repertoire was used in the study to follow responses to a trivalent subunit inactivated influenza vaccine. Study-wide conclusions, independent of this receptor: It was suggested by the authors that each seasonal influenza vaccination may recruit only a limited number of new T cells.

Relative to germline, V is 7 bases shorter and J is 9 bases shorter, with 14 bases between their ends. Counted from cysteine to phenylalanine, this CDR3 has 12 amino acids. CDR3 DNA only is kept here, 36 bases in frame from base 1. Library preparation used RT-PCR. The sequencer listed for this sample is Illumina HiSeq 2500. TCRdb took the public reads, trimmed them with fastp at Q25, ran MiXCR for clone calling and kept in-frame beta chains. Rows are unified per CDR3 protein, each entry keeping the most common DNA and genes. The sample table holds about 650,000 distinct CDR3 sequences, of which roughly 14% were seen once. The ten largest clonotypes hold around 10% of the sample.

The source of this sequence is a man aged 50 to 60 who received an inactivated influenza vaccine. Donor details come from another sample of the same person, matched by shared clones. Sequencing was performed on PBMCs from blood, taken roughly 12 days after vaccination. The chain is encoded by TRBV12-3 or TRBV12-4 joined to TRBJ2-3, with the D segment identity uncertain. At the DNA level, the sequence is TGTGCCAGCACCCCCGCCCCCAGCACGCAGTATTTT. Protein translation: CASTPAPSTQYF.